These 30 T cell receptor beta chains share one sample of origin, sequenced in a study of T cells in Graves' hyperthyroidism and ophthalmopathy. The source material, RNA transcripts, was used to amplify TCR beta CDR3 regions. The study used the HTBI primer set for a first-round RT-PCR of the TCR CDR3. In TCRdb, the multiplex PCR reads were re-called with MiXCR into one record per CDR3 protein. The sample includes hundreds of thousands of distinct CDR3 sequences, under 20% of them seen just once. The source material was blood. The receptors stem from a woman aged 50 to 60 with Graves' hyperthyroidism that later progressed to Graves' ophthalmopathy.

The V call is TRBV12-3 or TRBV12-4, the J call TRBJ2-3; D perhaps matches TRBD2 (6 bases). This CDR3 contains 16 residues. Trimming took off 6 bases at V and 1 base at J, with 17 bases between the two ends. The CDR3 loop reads CASSSRSGLRTDTQYF. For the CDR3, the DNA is TGTGCCAGCAGCTCTCGTAGCGGACTCCGCACAGATACGCAGTATTTT.

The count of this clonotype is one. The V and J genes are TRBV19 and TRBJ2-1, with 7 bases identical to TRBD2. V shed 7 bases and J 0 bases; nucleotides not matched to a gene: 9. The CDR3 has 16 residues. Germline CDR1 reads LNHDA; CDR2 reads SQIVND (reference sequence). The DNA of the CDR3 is TGTGCCAGTAACCCCGTCGGGGGGAGCTCCTACAATGAGCAGTTCTTC. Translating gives CASNPVGGSSYNEQFF. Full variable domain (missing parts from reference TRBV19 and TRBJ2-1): DGGITQSPKYLFRKEGQNVTLSCEQNLNHDAMYWYRQDPGQGLRLIYYSQIVNDFQKGDIAEGYSVSREKKESFPLTVTSAQKNPTAFYLCASNPVGGSSYNEQFFGPGTRLTVL.

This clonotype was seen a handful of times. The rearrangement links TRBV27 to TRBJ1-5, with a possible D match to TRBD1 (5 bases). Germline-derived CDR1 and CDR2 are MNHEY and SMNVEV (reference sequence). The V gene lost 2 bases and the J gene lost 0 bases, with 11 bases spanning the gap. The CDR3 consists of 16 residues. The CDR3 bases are TGTGCCAGCAGTTTAGGGGCTTACCCTAGCAATCAGCCCCAGCATTTT. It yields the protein CASSLGAYPSNQPQHF.

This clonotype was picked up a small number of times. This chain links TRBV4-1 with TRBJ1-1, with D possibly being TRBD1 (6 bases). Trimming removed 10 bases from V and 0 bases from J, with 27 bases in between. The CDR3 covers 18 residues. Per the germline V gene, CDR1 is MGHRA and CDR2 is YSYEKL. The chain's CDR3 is CANRPAPSGVGVNTEAFF. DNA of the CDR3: TGCGCCAACAGGCCCGCGCCTTCAGGGGTAGGCGTGAACACTGAAGCTTTCTTT.

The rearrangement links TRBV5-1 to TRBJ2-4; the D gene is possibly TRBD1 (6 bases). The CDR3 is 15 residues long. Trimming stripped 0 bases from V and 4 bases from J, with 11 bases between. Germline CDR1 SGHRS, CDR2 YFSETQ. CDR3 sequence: CASSLGDRLKNIQYF. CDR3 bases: TGCGCCAGCAGCTTGGGTGACAGGCTGAAAAACATTCAGTACTTC.

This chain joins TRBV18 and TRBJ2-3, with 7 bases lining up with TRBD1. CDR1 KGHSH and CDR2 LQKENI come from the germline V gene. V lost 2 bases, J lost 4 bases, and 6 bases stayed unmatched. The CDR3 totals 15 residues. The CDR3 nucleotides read TGTGCCAGCTCACCAAGATCCCAGGGGGCAGATACGCAGTATTTT. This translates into CASSPRSQGADTQYF.

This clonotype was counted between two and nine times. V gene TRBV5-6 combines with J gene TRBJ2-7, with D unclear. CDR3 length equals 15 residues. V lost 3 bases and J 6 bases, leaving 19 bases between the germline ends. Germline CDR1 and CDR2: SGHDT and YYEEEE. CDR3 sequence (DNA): TGTGCCAGCAGCTACGATGGGATAAGCTCTAGCGAGCAGTACTTC. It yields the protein CASSYDGISSSEQYF.

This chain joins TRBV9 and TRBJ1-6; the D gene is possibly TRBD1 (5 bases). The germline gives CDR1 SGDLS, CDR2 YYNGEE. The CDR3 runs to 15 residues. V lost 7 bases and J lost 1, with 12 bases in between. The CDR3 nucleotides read TGTGCCAGCCGCGGGGAGGGGTCCTATAATTCACCCCTCCACTTT. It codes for CASRGEGSYNSPLHF.

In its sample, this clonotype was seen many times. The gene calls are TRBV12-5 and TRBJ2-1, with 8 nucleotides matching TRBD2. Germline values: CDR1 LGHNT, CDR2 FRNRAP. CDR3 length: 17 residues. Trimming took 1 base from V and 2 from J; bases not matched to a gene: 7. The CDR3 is CASGLDGRAGAYNEQFF. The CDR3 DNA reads TGTGCTAGTGGTTTGGACGGGAGGGCAGGGGCCTACAATGAGCAGTTCTTC.

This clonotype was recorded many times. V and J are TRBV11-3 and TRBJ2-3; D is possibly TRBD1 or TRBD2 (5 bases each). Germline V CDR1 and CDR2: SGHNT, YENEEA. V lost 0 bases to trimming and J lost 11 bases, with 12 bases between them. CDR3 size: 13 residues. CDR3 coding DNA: TGTGCCAGCAGCTTAGAGTGGGGGTCCCAGCAGTATTTT. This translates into CASSLEWGSQQYF.

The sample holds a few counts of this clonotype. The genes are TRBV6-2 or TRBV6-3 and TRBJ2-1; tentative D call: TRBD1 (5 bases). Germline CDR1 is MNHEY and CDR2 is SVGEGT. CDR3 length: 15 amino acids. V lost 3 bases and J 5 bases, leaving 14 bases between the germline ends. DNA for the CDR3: TGTGCCAGCAGTTATAAGGCAGGGTGGGACAATGAGCAGTTCTTC. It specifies CASSYKAGWDNEQFF.

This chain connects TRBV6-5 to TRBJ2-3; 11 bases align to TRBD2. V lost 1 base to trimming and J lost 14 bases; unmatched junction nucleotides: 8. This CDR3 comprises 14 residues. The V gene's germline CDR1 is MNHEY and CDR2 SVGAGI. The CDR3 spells CASSYFPSGGMRYF. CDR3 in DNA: TGTGCCAGCAGTTACTTCCCTAGCGGGGGGATGCGGTATTTT.

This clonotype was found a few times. The CDR3 loop is CASSLGLAVEETQYF. Here the CDR3 DNA reads TGTGCCAGCAGTCTAGGACTAGCGGTAGAAGAGACCCAGTACTTC. The gene calls are TRBV6-1 and TRBJ2-5, with TRBD2 matching over 10 bases. J was trimmed by 3 bases and V by 5 bases; bases with no gene match: 6. CDR1 and CDR2 from the germline V gene are MNHNS and SASEGT. CDR3 length equals 15 residues.

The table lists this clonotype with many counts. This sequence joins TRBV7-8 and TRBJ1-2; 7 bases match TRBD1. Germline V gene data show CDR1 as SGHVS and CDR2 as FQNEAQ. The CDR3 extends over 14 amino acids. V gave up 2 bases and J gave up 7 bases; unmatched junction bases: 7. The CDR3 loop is CASSLFGTEGGYTF. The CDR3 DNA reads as TGTGCCAGCAGCTTATTCGGGACAGAAGGTGGCTACACCTTC. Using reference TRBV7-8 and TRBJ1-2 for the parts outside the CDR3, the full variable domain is GAGVSQSPRYKVAKRGQDVALRCDPISGHVSLFWYQQALGQGPEFLTYFQNEAQLDKSGLPSDRFFAERPEGSVSTLKIQRTQQEDSAVYLCASSLFGTEGGYTFGSGTRLTVV.

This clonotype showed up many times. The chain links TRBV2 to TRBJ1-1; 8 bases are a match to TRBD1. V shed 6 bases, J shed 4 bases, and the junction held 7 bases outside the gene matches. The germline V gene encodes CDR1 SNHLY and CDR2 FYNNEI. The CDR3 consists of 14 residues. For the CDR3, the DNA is TGTGCCAGCAGCGCTCAGGGGGCAATCACTGAAGCTTTCTTT. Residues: CASSAQGAITEAFF.

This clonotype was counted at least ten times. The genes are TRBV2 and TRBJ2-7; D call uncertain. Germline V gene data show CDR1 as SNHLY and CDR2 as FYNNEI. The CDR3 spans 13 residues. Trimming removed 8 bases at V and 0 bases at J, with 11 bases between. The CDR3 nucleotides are TGTGCCAGCCAGAATTCTAACTCCTACGAGCAGTACTTC. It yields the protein CASQNSNSYEQYF.

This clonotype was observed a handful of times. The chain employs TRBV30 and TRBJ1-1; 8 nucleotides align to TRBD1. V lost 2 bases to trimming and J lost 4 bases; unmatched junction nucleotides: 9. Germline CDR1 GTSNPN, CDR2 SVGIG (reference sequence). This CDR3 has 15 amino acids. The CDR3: CAWSSPDRVATEAFF. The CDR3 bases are TGTGCCTGGAGTAGCCCGGACAGGGTGGCCACTGAAGCTTTCTTT.

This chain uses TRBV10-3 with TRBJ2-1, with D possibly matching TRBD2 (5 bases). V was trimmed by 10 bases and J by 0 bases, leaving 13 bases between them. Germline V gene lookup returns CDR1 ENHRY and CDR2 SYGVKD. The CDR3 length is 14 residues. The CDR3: CATLSASSYNEQFF. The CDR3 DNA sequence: TGTGCCACCCTTAGCGCCAGCTCCTACAATGAGCAGTTCTTC.

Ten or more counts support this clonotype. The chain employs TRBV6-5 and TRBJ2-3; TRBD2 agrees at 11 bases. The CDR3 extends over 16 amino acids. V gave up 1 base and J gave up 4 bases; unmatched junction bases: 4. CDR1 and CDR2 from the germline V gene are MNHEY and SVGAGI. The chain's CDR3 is CASSYFSGGAADTQYF. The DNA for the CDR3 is TGTGCCAGCAGTTACTTTAGCGGGGGGGCCGCAGATACGCAGTATTTT.

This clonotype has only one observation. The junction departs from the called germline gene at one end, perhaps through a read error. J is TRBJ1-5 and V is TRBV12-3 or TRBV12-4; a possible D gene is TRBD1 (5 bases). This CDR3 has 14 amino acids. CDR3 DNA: TGTGCCAGCAGCTTAGGGGCAGACAATCAGCCCCAGCATTTT. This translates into CASSLGADNQPQHF.

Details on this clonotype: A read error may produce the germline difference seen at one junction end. This CDR3 is CASSLVASSGEETQYF. For the CDR3, the DNA is TGTGCTAGCAGCTTAGTTGCGTCTAGCGGGGAAGAGACCCAGTACTTC. J is TRBJ2-5 and V is TRBV7-7, with 9 bases identical to TRBD2. Germline V gene data show CDR1 as SSHAT and CDR2 as FNYEAQ (reference sequence). The CDR3 contains 16 residues. Complete variable domain (other parts from reference TRBV7-7 and TRBJ2-5): GAGVSQSPRYKVTKRGQDVTLRCDPISSHATLYWYQQALGQGPEFLTYFNYEAQPDKSGLPSDRFSAERPEGSISTLTIQRTEQRDSAMYRCASSLVASSGEETQYFGPGTRLLVL.

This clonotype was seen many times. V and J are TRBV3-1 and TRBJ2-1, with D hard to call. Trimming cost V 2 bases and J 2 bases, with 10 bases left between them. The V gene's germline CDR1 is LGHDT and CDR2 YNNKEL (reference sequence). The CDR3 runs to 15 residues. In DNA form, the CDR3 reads TGTGCCAGCAGCCAAATGACTGGCACCTACAATGAGCAGTTCTTC. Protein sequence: CASSQMTGTYNEQFF.

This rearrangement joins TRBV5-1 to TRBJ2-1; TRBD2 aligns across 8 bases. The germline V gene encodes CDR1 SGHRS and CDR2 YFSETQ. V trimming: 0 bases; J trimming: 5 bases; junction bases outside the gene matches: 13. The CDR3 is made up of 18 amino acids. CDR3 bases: TGCGCCAGCAGCTTGGGGGGCGGCGGGGGGCGGAACAACAATGAGCAGTTCTTC. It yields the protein CASSLGGGGGRNNNEQFF. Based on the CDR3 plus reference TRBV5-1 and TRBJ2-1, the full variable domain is KAGVTQTPRYLIKTRGQQVTLSCSPISGHRSVSWYQQTPGQGLQFLFEYFSETQRNKGNFPGRFSGRQFSNSRSEMNVSTLELGDSALYLCASSLGGGGGRNNNEQFFGPGTRLTVL.

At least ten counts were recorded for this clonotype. This CDR3 reads CASSYGGTPYEQYF. The CDR3 nucleotides are TGTGCCAGCAGTTACGGGGGGACTCCCTACGAGCAGTACTTC. The rearrangement joins TRBV6-2 or TRBV6-3 to TRBJ2-7; D possibly corresponds to TRBD2 (6 bases). The CDR3 is made up of 14 amino acids. Germline CDR1 and CDR2: MNHEY and SVGEGT. V was pared by 2 bases and J by 2 bases, with 10 bases between.

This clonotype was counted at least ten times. CDR3 DNA: TGTGCCAGCAGTGGGACAGGGGGCCAAGAGACCCAGTACTTC. Translating gives CASSGTGGQETQYF. The genes are TRBV2 and TRBJ2-5; 10 nucleotides match TRBD1. The ends lost 4 bases at V and 1 base at J; junction bases unmatched: 0. Germline CDR1 reads SNHLY; CDR2 reads FYNNEI. The CDR3 loop spans 14 amino acids.

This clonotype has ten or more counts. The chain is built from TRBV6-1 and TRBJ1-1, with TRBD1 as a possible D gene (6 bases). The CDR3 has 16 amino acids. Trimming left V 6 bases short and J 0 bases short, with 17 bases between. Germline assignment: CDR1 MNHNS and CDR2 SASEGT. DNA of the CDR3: TGTGCCAGCAGCTACGACCGGACAGCCTTGAACACTGAAGCTTTCTTT. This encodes CASSYDRTALNTEAFF.

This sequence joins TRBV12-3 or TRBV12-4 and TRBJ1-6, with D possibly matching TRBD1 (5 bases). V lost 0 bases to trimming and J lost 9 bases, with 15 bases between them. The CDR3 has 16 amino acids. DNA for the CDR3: TGTGCCAGCAGTTTAGCGGGGGTGGGCAGAGGTTCACCCCTCCACTTT. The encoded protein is CASSLAGVGRGSPLHF.

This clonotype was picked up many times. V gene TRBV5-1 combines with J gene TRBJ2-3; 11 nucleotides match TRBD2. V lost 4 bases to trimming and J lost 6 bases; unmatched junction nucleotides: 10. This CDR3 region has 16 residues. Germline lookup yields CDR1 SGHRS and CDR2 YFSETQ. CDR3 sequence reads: CASSMVSGGASDTQYF. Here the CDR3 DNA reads TGCGCCAGCAGCATGGTTAGCGGGGGGGCCTCGGATACGCAGTATTTT.

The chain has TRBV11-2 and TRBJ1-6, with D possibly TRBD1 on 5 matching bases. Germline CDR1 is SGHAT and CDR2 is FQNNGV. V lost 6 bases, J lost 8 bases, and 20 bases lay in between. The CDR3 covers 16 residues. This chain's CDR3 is CASSFGTQGPHSPLHF. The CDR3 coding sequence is TGTGCCAGCAGTTTTGGAACCCAGGGTCCTCATTCACCCCTCCACTTT.

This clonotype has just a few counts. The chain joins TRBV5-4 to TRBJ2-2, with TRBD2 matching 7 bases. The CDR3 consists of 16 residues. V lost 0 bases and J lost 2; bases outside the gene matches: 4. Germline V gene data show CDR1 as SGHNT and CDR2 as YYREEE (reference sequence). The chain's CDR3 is CASSLEVTSNTGELFF. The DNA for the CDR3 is TGTGCCAGCAGCTTGGAGGTGACTAGCAACACCGGGGAGCTGTTTTTT. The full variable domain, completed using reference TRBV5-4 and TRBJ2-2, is ETGVTQSPTHLIKTRGQQVTLRCSSQSGHNTVSWYQQALGQGPQFIFQYYREEENGRGNFPPRFSGLQFPNYSSELNVNALELDDSALYLCASSLEVTSNTGELFFGEGSRLTVL.